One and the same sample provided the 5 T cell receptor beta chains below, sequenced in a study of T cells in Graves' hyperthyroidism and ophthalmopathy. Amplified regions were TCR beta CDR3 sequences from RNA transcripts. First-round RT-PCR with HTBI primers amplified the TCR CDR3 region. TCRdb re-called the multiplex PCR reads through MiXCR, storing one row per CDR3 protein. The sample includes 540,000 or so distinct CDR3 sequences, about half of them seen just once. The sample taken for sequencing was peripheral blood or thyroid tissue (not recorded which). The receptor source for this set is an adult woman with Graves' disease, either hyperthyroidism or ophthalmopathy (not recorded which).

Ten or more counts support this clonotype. The CDR3 DNA sequence: TGCGCCAGCAGCTTGGGGGGGGGACGCACCGGGGAGCTGTTTTTT. Its translation is CASSLGGGRTGELFF. The rearrangement joins TRBV5-1 to TRBJ2-2; 7 bases agree with TRBD2. This CDR3 region has 15 residues. J gave up 4 bases and V 0 bases, and 3 bases lay outside the gene matches. Germline-derived CDR1 and CDR2 are SGHRS and YFSETQ. The full variable domain, rest sourced from reference TRBV5-1 and TRBJ2-2, is KAGVTQTPRYLIKTRGQQVTLSCSPISGHRSVSWYQQTPGQGLQFLFEYFSETQRNKGNFPGRFSGRQFSNSRSEMNVSTLELGDSALYLCASSLGGGRTGELFFGEGSRLTVL.

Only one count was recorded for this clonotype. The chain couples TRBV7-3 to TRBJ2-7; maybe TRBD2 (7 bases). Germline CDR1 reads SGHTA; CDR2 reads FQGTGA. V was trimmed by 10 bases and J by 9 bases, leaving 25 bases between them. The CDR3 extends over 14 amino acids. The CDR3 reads CATRVGGARGAQYF. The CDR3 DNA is TGTGCCACGCGTGTTGGCGGTGCTCGGGGGGCGCAGTACTTC.

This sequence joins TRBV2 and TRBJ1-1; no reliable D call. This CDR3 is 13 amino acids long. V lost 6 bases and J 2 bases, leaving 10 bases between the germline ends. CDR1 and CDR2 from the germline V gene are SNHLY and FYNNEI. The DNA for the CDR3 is TGTGCCAGCAGGGTAGACAAAAACACTGAAGCTTTCTTT. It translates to CASRVDKNTEAFF.

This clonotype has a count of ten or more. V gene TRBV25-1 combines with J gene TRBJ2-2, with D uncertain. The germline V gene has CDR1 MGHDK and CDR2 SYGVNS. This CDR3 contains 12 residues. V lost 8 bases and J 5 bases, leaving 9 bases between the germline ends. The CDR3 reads CASDAVTGELFF. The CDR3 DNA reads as TGTGCCAGCGACGCGGTAACCGGGGAGCTGTTTTTT.

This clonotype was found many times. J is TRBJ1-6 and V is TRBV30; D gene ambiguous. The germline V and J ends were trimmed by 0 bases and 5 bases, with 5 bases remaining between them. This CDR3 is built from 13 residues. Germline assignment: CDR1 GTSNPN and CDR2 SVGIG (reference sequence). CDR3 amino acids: CAWSVQDNSPLHF. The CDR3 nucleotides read TGTGCCTGGAGTGTTCAGGATAATTCACCCCTCCACTTT.